This T cell receptor beta chain comes out of a study of cytomegalovirus exposure and HLA in healthy donors. CDR3 length: 12 residues. Germline V gene sequence: CDR1 GTSNPN, CDR2 SVGIG (reference sequence). The germline V and J ends were trimmed by 8 bases and 1 base, with 11 bases remaining between them. PCR used 60 Vbeta primers and 13 Jbeta primers. Clones were sequenced by immunoSEQ multiplex PCR, and TCRdb holds only the in-frame ones, with some missing. The sample consists of about 59,000 clones, roughly 80% of them appearing once. This clonotype originated in a human donor in good health. The rearrangement uses TRBV30 and TRBJ1-2; no definite D call. Specimen: PBMCs. This CDR3 is CALLGNNYGYTF. The DNA for the CDR3 is TGTGCCCTACTAGGCAATAACTATGGCTACACCTTC.